The T cell receptor (beta chain) described here comes from a study of cytotoxic CD8 clonotypes in ibrutinib-treated CLL. This clone came up once. TCRdb's copy holds only in-frame clones and misses some; the assay was immunoSEQ multiplex PCR. Here the sample spans tens of thousands of clones, 75% to 95% being singletons. In germline, CDR1 is GTSNPN, CDR2 SVGIG (reference sequence). The CDR3 is made up of 16 amino acids. Deletions cut 1 base from V and 7 bases from J, with 20 bases between. This sequence originates from a human donor with chronic lymphocytic leukemia. Sequencing was performed on PBMCs, taken after 12 months of ibrutinib treatment. V is TRBV30 and J is TRBJ2-4; TRBD2 is a possible D gene (7 bases). The CDR3 here is CAWSADKWGGANIQYF. DNA of the CDR3: TGTGCCTGGAGTGCAGACAAGTGGGGGGGCGCGAACATTCAGTACTTC. The full variable domain, its missing parts supplied by reference TRBV30 and TRBJ2-4, is SQTIHQWPATLVQPVGSPLSLECTVEGTSNPNLYWYRQAAGRGLQLLFYSVGIGQISSEVPQNLSASRPQDRQFILSSKKLLLSDSGFYLCAWSADKWGGANIQYFGAGTRLSVL.